This entry concerns a single TCR beta chain. Its antigen is still unknown. The primer mix had 60 Vbeta and 13 Jbeta primers. The data were produced by immunoSEQ multiplex PCR, yet TCRdb's version contains in-frame clones alone and is incomplete. The sample has some 130,000 clones, around 80% seen once. The sample originates from a study of cytomegalovirus exposure and HLA in healthy donors. Overall study findings and caveats: Later analysis showed most CMV-associated TCR beta chains appearing HLA-restricted. In a later analysis, 17,000 or so TCR beta sequences were associated with HLA alleles at 0.05 false discovery rate.

Healthy bone marrow donors made up the donor group. The TCR was taken from a man between 35 and 55 years old in good health and CMV-seropositive. The sequenced material came from PBMCs.

CDR3 nucleotides: TGCGCCAGCAGCTTGGCGCTAGCGGAGTCGAACACCGGGGAGCTGTTTTTT. Its translation: CASSLALAESNTGELFF. The genes are TRBV5-1 and TRBJ2-2; 7 positions agree with TRBD2. The CDR3 is made up of 17 amino acids. Germline CDR1 reads SGHRS; CDR2 reads YFSETQ. J gave up 0 bases and V 0 bases, and 5 bases lay outside the gene matches.